This TCR beta chain appears in the sequencing data of a study of cytomegalovirus exposure and HLA in healthy donors. The study, taken as a whole, reports: Across donors, sequencing depth was assumed by presence/absence analyses to be roughly uniform. Researchers counted 164 TCR beta chains as cytomegalovirus-associated.

Both 60 Vbeta primers and 13 Jbeta primers went into the PCR. Authors' processing steps: Roughly 80 million unique TCR beta chains, 9 million to 12 million shared, were counted in a later analysis. Sequencing used immunoSEQ multiplex PCR; TCRdb keeps in-frame clones, though not all of them. V and J calls and clone size are as listed in that table; D and trimming were resolved from the DNA. The sample has around 100,000 clones, around 80% seen once. For this clone: Its antigen is not identified.

The germline CDR1 and CDR2 sequences are SQVTM and ANQGSEA. Trimming stripped 7 bases from V and 3 bases from J, with 15 bases between. The CDR3 has 13 residues. The clonotype comes from a man aged 30 to 45 in good health and CMV-seropositive. V and J are TRBV29-1 and TRBJ1-1; TRBD1 is a possible D gene (5 bases). Specimen: PBMCs. The CDR3 sequence is CSGLVGGDTEAFF. In DNA form, the CDR3 reads TGCAGCGGGCTAGTCGGGGGTGACACTGAAGCTTTCTTT.